This T cell receptor (beta chain) was profiled in a study of blood T cell repertoires in COVID-19. Study details: Sites in the United States, Italy and Spain provided acute and convalescent COVID-19 samples. In each case, the material was cDNA or gDNA derived from T cells, B-cell-depleted T cells, or PBMCs.

Authors' analysis steps: Using reference gene primer amplification, nucleated cell counts were estimated. Method: immunoSEQ multiplex PCR; TCRdb's copy keeps in-frame clones and lacks some. V, J and clone size derive from that table, while D and trimming were established from the DNA sequence. The sample includes 150,000 to 160,000 clones, 70% to 85% of them seen just once. With V trimmed by 4 bases and J by 0 bases, 9 bases remained unmatched. Germline lookup yields CDR1 ENHRY and CDR2 SYGVKD. The CDR3 is 19 residues long. V is TRBV10-3 and J is TRBJ1-6; 10 nucleotides match TRBD1. This clonotype was obtained from a woman aged 55-70 years with acute or convalescent COVID-19. Material: peripheral blood. The CDR3: CAISGGQGFGSSYNSPLHF. In DNA, the CDR3 is TGTGCCATCAGTGGGGGACAGGGGTTCGGAAGCTCCTATAATTCACCCCTCCACTTT.